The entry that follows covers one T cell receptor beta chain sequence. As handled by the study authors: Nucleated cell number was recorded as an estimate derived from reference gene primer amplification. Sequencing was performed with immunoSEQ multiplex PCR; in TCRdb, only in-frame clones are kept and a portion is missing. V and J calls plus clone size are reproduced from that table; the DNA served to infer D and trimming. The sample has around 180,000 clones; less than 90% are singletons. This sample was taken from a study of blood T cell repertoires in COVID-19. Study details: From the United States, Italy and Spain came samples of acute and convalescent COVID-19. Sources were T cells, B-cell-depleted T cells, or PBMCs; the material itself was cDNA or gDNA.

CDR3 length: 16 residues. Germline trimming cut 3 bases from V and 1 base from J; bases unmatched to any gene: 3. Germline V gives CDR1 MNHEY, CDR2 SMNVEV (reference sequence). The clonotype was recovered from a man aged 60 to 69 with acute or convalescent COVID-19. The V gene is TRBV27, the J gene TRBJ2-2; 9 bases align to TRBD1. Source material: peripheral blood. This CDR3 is CASSFDRGGNTGELFF. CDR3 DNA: TGTGCCAGCAGTTTCGACAGGGGGGGGAACACCGGGGAGCTGTTTTTT.